This T cell receptor beta chain is from a study of blood T cell repertoires in COVID-19. Study information: The United States, Italy and Spain provided the acute and convalescent COVID-19 samples.

There are 13 residues in the CDR3. The germline CDR1 and CDR2 sequences are LGHNT and FRNRAP. V was shortened by 6 bases and J by 5 bases, with 13 bases between the two germline ends. Method: immunoSEQ multiplex PCR; TCRdb's copy keeps in-frame clones and lacks some. This table has 250,000 to 300,000 clones, about nine tenths appearing once. The sequence was collected from a man aged 50 or older with acute or convalescent COVID-19. The rearrangement links TRBV12-5 to TRBJ1-2, with a possible D match to TRBD1 (6 bases). The sequenced sample was peripheral blood. The CDR3, as DNA: TGTGCTAGTGGGAAGGGGGGGGAGTATGGCTACACCTTC. Encoded protein: CASGKGGEYGYTF.